The 30 T cell receptor beta chains given below trace back to one sample, sequenced in a study of beta chain features in type 1 diabetes. Isolated RNA was reverse transcribed in full, so expressed TCRB transcripts were sequenced. Assay used: immunoSEQ multiplex PCR; TCRdb lists only in-frame clones, some missing. The data contain under 450,000 clones, over 11% of them singletons. The sample was naive CD4+ T cells from blood. The receptors here all came from a man aged 25 to 40 in good health.

V is TRBV7-9 and J is TRBJ2-5; D might be TRBD1 or TRBD2, each matching 6 bases. Germline V lookup: CDR1 SEHNR, CDR2 FQNEAQ (reference sequence). This CDR3 comprises 15 residues. Trimming pared 4 bases from V and 4 bases from J, leaving 16 bases between. CDR3 DNA sequence: TGTGCCAGCAGCTCCCTTCGGGGGCTGGTAGAGACCCAGTACTTC. Translating gives CASSSLRGLVETQYF.

As to this clone: Distinct nucleotide sequences in the sample also encode this CDR3. The genes are TRBV11-2 and TRBJ2-3; 9 bases are a match to TRBD2. This CDR3 region has 15 residues. V shed 4 bases and J 1 base; nucleotides not matched to a gene: 3. Germline loops: CDR1 SGHAT, CDR2 FQNNGV. This CDR3 is CASSSLAGGTDTQYF. The CDR3 DNA reads as TGTGCCAGCAGCTCCTTAGCGGGGGGCACAGATACGCAGTATTTT.

The chain is built from TRBV9 and TRBJ1-3, with no clear D. CDR1 SGDLS and CDR2 YYNGEE come from the germline V gene. Trimming pared 0 bases from V and 2 bases from J, leaving 12 bases between. The CDR3 has 16 residues. CDR3 amino acids: CASSVGASWTGNTIYF. CDR3 DNA: TGTGCCAGCAGCGTAGGCGCCAGCTGGACTGGAAACACCATATATTTT.

This clone was counted a few times. The CDR3 is CASSPRGRGTDTQYF. CDR3 coding DNA: TGTGCCAGCAGCCCCCGGGGACGCGGCACAGATACGCAGTATTTT. The chain is built from TRBV14 and TRBJ2-3; D tentatively fits TRBD1 or TRBD2 (5 bases each). Trimming removed 4 bases from V and 1 base from J, with 12 bases in between. The CDR3 loop spans 15 amino acids. Per the germline V gene, CDR1 is SGHDN and CDR2 is FVKESK.

This sequence joins TRBV30 and TRBJ2-1; D is ambiguous. V was cut by 1 base and J by 7 bases, with 5 bases left in between. Germline V gives CDR1 GTSNPN, CDR2 SVGIG (reference sequence). The CDR3 loop spans 11 amino acids. The CDR3 DNA reads TGTGCCTGGAGTGACGGGAATGAGCAGTTCTTC. Translation: CAWSDGNEQFF.

The J gene is TRBJ1-1, the V gene TRBV7-8, with unresolved D. CDR3 length equals 13 residues. Trimming took 1 base from V and 8 from J, leaving 11 bases between them. Germline V gives CDR1 SGHVS, CDR2 FQNEAQ. The CDR3 region is CASSLGSRREAFF. The CDR3 DNA follows: TGTGCCAGCAGCTTAGGGAGCAGGAGGGAAGCTTTCTTT.

This clone has a handful of counts. The junction shows a germline mismatch at one end, possibly a read error. This sequence joins TRBV7-2 and TRBJ1-2; maybe TRBD1 (5 bases). Germline assignment: CDR1 SGHTA and CDR2 FQGNSA. The length of the CDR3 is 14 residues. The CDR3 here is CDGGKGRTNYGYTF. The CDR3 nucleotides read TGCGACGGGGGTAAAGGGCGTACTAACTATGGCTACACCTTC.

This clone has just a few counts. The rearrangement joins TRBV11-3 to TRBJ2-7, with 8 nucleotides matching TRBD2. This CDR3 is 16 amino acids long. The ends lost 5 bases at V and 4 bases at J; junction bases unmatched: 13. Per germline, CDR1 SGHNT and CDR2 YENEEA. The DNA for the CDR3 is TGTGCCAGCAGCCCATACGCTTCGGCTAGCGGGTACGAGCAGTACGTC. Translating gives CASSPYASASGYEQYV.

This chain uses TRBV5-4 with TRBJ2-2, with 9 positions matching TRBD1. Germline assignment: CDR1 SGHNT and CDR2 YYREEE (reference sequence). The CDR3 length is 15 residues. Losses at the gene ends were 4 bases for V and 7 bases for J; bases not matched to a gene: 8. CDR3 amino acids: CASSMTGGFYGELFF. CDR3 nucleotide sequence: TGTGCCAGCAGCATGACAGGGGGGTTTTACGGGGAGCTGTTTTTT. Complete variable domain (other parts from reference TRBV5-4 and TRBJ2-2): ETGVTQSPTHLIKTRGQQVTLRCSSQSGHNTVSWYQQALGQGPQFIFQYYREEENGRGNFPPRFSGLQFPNYSSELNVNALELDDSALYLCASSMTGGFYGELFFGEGSRLTVL.

This clone has just a few counts. V and J are TRBV4-3 and TRBJ2-5; 7 bases are shared with TRBD2. This CDR3 has 14 amino acids. Looked up from germline, CDR1 is LGHNA and CDR2 is YSLEER. The J segment lost 9 bases and the V segment lost 0 bases, leaving 7 bases of the junction unmatched. The CDR3 is CASSQEGGPMAQYF. CDR3 coding DNA: TGCGCCAGCAGCCAAGAGGGAGGGCCTATGGCCCAGTACTTC.

V gene TRBV25-1 combines with J gene TRBJ1-1; D unresolved. The V gene lost 3 bases and the J gene lost 5 bases, with 16 bases spanning the gap. This CDR3 has 15 amino acids. Germline lookup yields CDR1 MGHDK and CDR2 SYGVNS. The CDR3 nucleotides are TGTGCCAGCAGTGATCGGTCTGCAAGAGGGACTGAAGCTTTCTTT. Amino acid sequence: CASSDRSARGTEAFF.

In its sample, this clone was seen a few times. The V call is TRBV6-5, the J call TRBJ2-7; a weak D match, TRBD1 (6 bases). The germline gives CDR1 MNHEY, CDR2 SVGAGI. This CDR3 spans 13 amino acids. Deletions cut 6 bases from V and 2 bases from J, with 11 bases between. CDR3 bases: TGTGCCAGCAGGCGGACAGAAACCTACGAGCAGTACGTC. It yields the protein CASRRTETYEQYV.

This clone has more than one count but fewer than ten. The rearrangement uses TRBV7-2 and TRBJ2-7; D is possibly TRBD2 (6 bases). CDR1 SGHTA and CDR2 FQGNSA come from the germline V gene. The CDR3 has 14 amino acids. Deletions cut 5 bases from V and 4 bases from J, with 15 bases between. The CDR3 sequence is CASSGDRELYEQYF. For the CDR3, the DNA is TGTGCCAGCAGCGGCGATCGGGAGTTATACGAGCAGTACTTC.

The genes are TRBV9 and TRBJ2-3; weak D call: TRBD2 (6 bases). V was cut by 1 base and J by 0 bases, with 9 bases left in between. Germline CDR1 is SGDLS and CDR2 is YYNGEE. This CDR3 is 15 amino acids long. This chain's CDR3 is CASSVSGVSTDTQYF. CDR3 coding DNA: TGTGCCAGCAGCGTATCGGGAGTCAGCACAGATACGCAGTATTTT.

This clone was counted only a few times. CDR3 bases: TGTGCCAGTTCCCCTACAACAGGGCGTTCACCCCTCCACTTT. Protein: CASSPTTGRSPLHF. The chain uses TRBV18 and TRBJ1-6; maybe TRBD1 (6 bases). Trimming removed 9 bases from V and 9 bases from J, with 18 bases in between. The CDR3 totals 14 residues. Germline CDR1 reads KGHSH; CDR2 reads LQKENI.

The V and J genes are TRBV6-6 and TRBJ2-7; 7 nucleotides line up with TRBD1. Per germline, CDR1 MNHNY and CDR2 SVGAGI (reference sequence). V shed 0 bases and J 1 base; nucleotides not matched to a gene: 3. The CDR3 runs to 15 residues. The CDR3 sequence is CASSYSTGQSYEQYF. The CDR3 DNA sequence: TGTGCCAGCAGTTACTCGACAGGGCAATCCTACGAGCAGTACTTC.

J is TRBJ1-3 and V is TRBV4-3; 7 bases agree with TRBD1. This CDR3 is 14 amino acids long. The V and J ends lost 3 bases and 8 bases, in that order; junction bases with no gene match: 7. Germline V gene lookup returns CDR1 LGHNA and CDR2 YSLEER. The DNA for the CDR3 is TGCGCCAGCAGCCATGAGACAGGGACCTACACCATATATTTT. This encodes CASSHETGTYTIYF.

The V and J genes are TRBV18 and TRBJ2-3; 8 bases map to TRBD2. V was pared by 4 bases and J by 0 bases, with 6 bases of the junction left unmatched. CDR3 size: 16 residues. The germline gives CDR1 KGHSH, CDR2 LQKENI. In nucleotides, the CDR3 is TGTGCCAGCTCACGCCGGACTAGCCTTAGCACAGATACGCAGTATTTT. It codes for CASSRRTSLSTDTQYF.

This clone occurred a few times. The J gene is TRBJ2-1, the V gene TRBV10-3, with 8 bases aligning to TRBD2. Per germline, CDR1 ENHRY and CDR2 SYGVKD. The V segment lost 4 bases and the J segment 6 bases; nucleotides outside the gene matches: 8. This CDR3 spans 15 amino acids. The CDR3 DNA follows: TGTGCCATCAGTGGTCGGGAGGGCGGGCGCAATGAGCAGTTCTTC. Its protein product is CAISGREGGRNEQFF.

This clone has more than one count but fewer than ten. CDR3 sequence (DNA): TGTGCCTGGGGGGGACAGGGTTCTCAGCCCCAGCATTTT. Residues: CAWGGQGSQPQHF. The chain combines TRBV30 with TRBJ1-5, with TRBD1 matching 9 bases. The CDR3 runs 13 residues. The germline V gene encodes CDR1 GTSNPN and CDR2 SVGIG (reference sequence). V shed 5 bases and J 6 bases; nucleotides not matched to a gene: 5.

V usage is TRBV7-2 and J usage is TRBJ2-7; tentatively, D is TRBD2 (6 bases). CDR3 size: 15 residues. The ends were cut back, 1 base at V and 3 bases at J, with 13 bases in the middle. CDR1 is SGHTA and CDR2 is FQGNSA in the germline V gene. CDR3 protein: CASSLGGQDYYEQYV. CDR3 DNA: TGTGCCAGCAGCTTAGGCGGCCAGGACTACTACGAGCAGTACGTC.

This clone was observed a few times. The chain combines TRBV10-3 with TRBJ2-7; 11 nucleotides agree with TRBD2. Trimming cost V 7 bases and J 0 bases; bases outside gene matches: 11. CDR1 and CDR2 from the germline V gene are ENHRY and SYGVKD. The length of the CDR3 is 17 residues. CDR3 region: CAINRTSGPTSSYEQYV. Written as DNA, the CDR3 is TGTGCCATCAATAGGACTAGCGGGCCAACCAGCTCCTACGAGCAGTACGTC.

The J gene is TRBJ2-6, the V gene TRBV4-3; D may be TRBD1 (5 bases). Per the germline V gene, CDR1 is LGHNA and CDR2 is YSLEER. There are 17 residues in the CDR3. Trimming took off 0 bases at V and 0 bases at J, with 9 bases between the two ends. The CDR3 nucleotides are TGCGCCAGCAGCCAAGACCGACAGTACTCTGGGGCCAACGTCCTGACTTTC. Translated, it gives CASSQDRQYSGANVLTF.

This clone was detected only a few times. The gene calls are TRBV10-3 and TRBJ2-3, with D perhaps TRBD2 (5 bases). The CDR3 is 14 amino acids. The V gene lost 2 bases and the J gene lost 2 bases, with 8 bases spanning the gap. Germline V lookup: CDR1 ENHRY, CDR2 SYGVKD. CDR3 DNA sequence: TGTGCCATCAGTGAGGGGAGAACCACAGATACGCAGTATTTT. It encodes CAISEGRTTDTQYF.

This clone has a count of ten or more. The J gene is TRBJ2-7, the V gene TRBV30, with a possible D match to TRBD2 (5 bases). The CDR3 runs to 14 residues. The germline V gene encodes CDR1 GTSNPN and CDR2 SVGIG (reference sequence). V lost 2 bases, J lost 6 bases, and 17 bases lay in between. CDR3 residues: CAWSRPRYEGEQYV. Here the CDR3 DNA reads TGTGCCTGGAGTCGCCCGCGGTATGAGGGCGAGCAGTACGTC.

V is TRBV7-9 and J is TRBJ1-1; D possibly corresponds to TRBD1 (5 bases). CDR1 is SEHNR and CDR2 is FQNEAQ in the germline V gene (reference sequence). The CDR3 is made up of 15 amino acids. V gave up 2 bases and J gave up 8 bases, with 18 bases separating them. The chain's CDR3 is CASSLIRSGGPEAFF. CDR3 sequence (DNA): TGTGCCAGCAGCTTAATCAGGAGCGGGGGTCCGGAAGCTTTCTTT.

The CDR3 DNA reads TGCAGCGCTATGCCAGGGCGGACTGAAGCTTTCTTT. It specifies CSAMPGRTEAFF. The V gene is TRBV29-1, the J gene TRBJ1-1, with a tentative D call TRBD1 (5 bases). Germline CDR1 is SQVTM and CDR2 is ANQGSEA. V was shortened by 7 bases and J by 5 bases, with 14 bases between the two germline ends. The CDR3 runs to 12 residues.

The chain has TRBV19 and TRBJ2-5; TRBD2 might be the D (5 bases). Between the trimmed V and J ends, which lost 3 bases and 2 bases, there was a span of 10 bases. The CDR3 runs 14 residues. Germline V gene sequence: CDR1 LNHDA, CDR2 SQIVND (reference sequence). The CDR3: CASSIRGLQETQYF. In DNA form, the CDR3 reads TGTGCCAGTAGTATCCGAGGGCTTCAAGAGACCCAGTACTTC.

The chain recombines TRBV6-5 with TRBJ2-3; 8 bases are shared with TRBD1. V shed 6 bases, J shed 2 bases, and the junction held 1 base outside the gene matches. Per the germline V gene, CDR1 is MNHEY and CDR2 is SVGAGI. This CDR3 region has 13 residues. For the CDR3, the DNA is TGTGCCAGCAGGGACAGGGCCACAGATACGCAGTATTTT. Translating gives CASRDRATDTQYF.

V gene TRBV7-2 combines with J gene TRBJ2-5, with a tentative D call TRBD1 (6 bases). This CDR3 region has 15 residues. Per germline, CDR1 SGHTA and CDR2 FQGNSA. Trimming took off 0 bases at V and 4 bases at J, with 12 bases between the two ends. As DNA, the CDR3 is TGTGCCAGCAGCTTAGCGTTGCGAGGGGGAGAGACCCAGTACTTC. Residues: CASSLALRGGETQYF.